This T cell receptor (beta chain) was profiled in a study of T cell repertoires in aging, cancer and after chemotherapy (dated by TCRdb to between 2018 and 2020). Regarding the complete study: Donors were distributed across six age groups ranging from 30 or younger to 70 or older, with at least three individuals included per group. The study profiled peripheral blood TCR beta repertoires from healthy donors and cancer patients to examine immunoaging and T cell reconstitution after chemotherapy. The cohort comprised around 210 cancer patients, roughly 93 with hematological and approximately 120 with solid cancers, plus 95 healthy donors as a reference group. The complete dataset included 7.5 million to 9.5 million TCR reads. TCR repertoires from healthy donor controls were recorded over periods of several months to years and showed clear clonal overlap between repeated samplings. Study-level results and caveats: According to the authors, the repertoire data do not permit conclusions about immunological memory after chemotherapy. In healthy donors, the drop in TCR diversity with age came mainly from a loss of richness, whereas in cancer patients a loss of evenness also played a part. Significantly lower blood TCR diversity and higher clonality were observed in untreated patients with hematological or solid cancers than in age-matched healthy donors. In both cancer cohorts, the median generation probability rose over the chemotherapy interval, which suggests that the repertoire was reconstituted through rebound thymic output.

Using a mixed TRB-A/B primer pool, multiplex touch-down PCR amplified rearranged TRB sequences covering the V, D and J segments. Illumina adapters and sample indices were attached to the amplicons in two consecutive PCR reactions using Phusion HS II polymerase. The amplicons were purified from gel with the NucleoSpin Gel and PCR Clean-up kit and then assessed with Qubit and an Agilent 2100 Bioanalyzer. Libraries were sequenced on an Illumina MiSeq using 600-cycle, single-indexed, paired-end runs. Under the source paper's analysis protocol: MiXCR versions 2.12 and 3.0.5 were used to process TRB sequences. Each unique CDR3 nucleotide sequence was treated as one clone, and only productive sequences with two or more reads were kept. The repertoire metrics were Shannon diversity, evenness, clonality (calculated as one minus evenness), and diversity profiles parameterized by alpha from 0 to 5. The IGoR algorithm was used to calculate generation probabilities for clones in the paired samples taken before and after chemotherapy. TCRdb passed the public sequencing reads through fastp at Q25 and MiXCR, retaining productive beta sequences. Identical CDR3 protein sequences are pooled into one entry, listed with their most common genes and DNA. The V and J calls shown here were made by TCRdb, not taken from the authors' results. Here the sample has over 10,000 distinct CDR3 sequences; 21% occur a single time. The top ten clonotypes cover 5.7% of the sample.

Notes on this clonotype: It lacks a known antigen. No much larger clonotype is one base removed from it; base qualities were not supplied.

Instead of sorted cells or RNA, genomic DNA extracted from peripheral blood served as the source for amplifying TCR beta rearrangements. The CDR3 sequence holds 14 residues, the cysteine and phenylalanine included. Only the CDR3 DNA is retained, 42 bases long and in frame from the first base. In this chain, TRBV21-1 is recombined with TRBJ1-2. TRBV21-1 has pseudogene status. The source material was blood. This receptor was identified in a human donor in good health. The nucleotide sequence reads as follows: TGTGCCAGCAGCCAAATTCGAAGAACTGGTGGCTACACCTTC. It specifies CASSQIRRTGGYTF.